One and the same sample provided the 2 T cell receptor beta chains below, sequenced in a study of cytomegalovirus exposure and HLA in healthy donors. The PCR made use of 60 Vbeta and 13 Jbeta primers. This table comes from immunoSEQ multiplex PCR, and its TCRdb copy is limited to in-frame clones, with some not included. The sample records tens of thousands of clones, over 70% being singletons. The sequenced sample consisted of PBMCs. The receptors stem from a male donor in good health and CMV-seropositive.

In its sample, this clone was seen once. The V call is TRBV7-3, the J call TRBJ2-1; TRBD2 matches 8 bases. With 5 bases clipped from V and 8 bases from J, the junction kept 2 bases outside the gene matches. The CDR3 totals 12 residues. Germline CDR1 is SGHTA and CDR2 is FQGTGA. CDR3 bases: TGTGCCAGCAGCGTCGGGGGGGATGAGCAGTTCTTC. Its translation is CASSVGGDEQFF.

The rearrangement joins TRBV15 to TRBJ1-5, with D possibly being TRBD1 (6 bases). Germline CDR1 is LNHNV and CDR2 is YYDKDF (reference sequence). The CDR3 consists of 14 residues. V was trimmed by 3 bases and J by 4 bases, leaving 10 bases between them. CDR3 sequence (DNA): TGTGCCACCAGCAGGGACAGATTTAATCAGCCCCAGCATTTT. This sequence encodes CATSRDRFNQPQHF. Together with reference TRBV15 and TRBJ1-5, the CDR3 gives the full variable domain: DAMVIQNPRYQVTQFGKPVTLSCSQTLNHNVMYWYQQKSSQAPKLLFHYYDKDFNNEADTPDNFQSRRPNTSFCFLDIRSPGLGDTAMYLCATSRDRFNQPQHFGDGTRLSIL.